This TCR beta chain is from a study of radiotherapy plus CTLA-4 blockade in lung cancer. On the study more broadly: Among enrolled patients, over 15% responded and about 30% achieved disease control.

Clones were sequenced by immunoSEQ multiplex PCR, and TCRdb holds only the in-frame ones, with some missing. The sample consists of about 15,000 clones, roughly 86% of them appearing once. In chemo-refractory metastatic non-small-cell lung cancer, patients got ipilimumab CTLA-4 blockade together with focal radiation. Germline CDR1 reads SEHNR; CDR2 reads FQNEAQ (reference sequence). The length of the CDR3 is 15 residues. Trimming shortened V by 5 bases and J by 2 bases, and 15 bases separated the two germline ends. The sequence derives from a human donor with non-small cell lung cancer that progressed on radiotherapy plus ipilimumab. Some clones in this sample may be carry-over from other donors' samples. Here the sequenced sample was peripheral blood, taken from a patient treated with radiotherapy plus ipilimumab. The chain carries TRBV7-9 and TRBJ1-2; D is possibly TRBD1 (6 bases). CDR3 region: CASSVTGTTNYGYTF. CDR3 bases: TGTGCCAGCAGCGTTACCGGGACAACAAACTATGGCTACACCTTC.